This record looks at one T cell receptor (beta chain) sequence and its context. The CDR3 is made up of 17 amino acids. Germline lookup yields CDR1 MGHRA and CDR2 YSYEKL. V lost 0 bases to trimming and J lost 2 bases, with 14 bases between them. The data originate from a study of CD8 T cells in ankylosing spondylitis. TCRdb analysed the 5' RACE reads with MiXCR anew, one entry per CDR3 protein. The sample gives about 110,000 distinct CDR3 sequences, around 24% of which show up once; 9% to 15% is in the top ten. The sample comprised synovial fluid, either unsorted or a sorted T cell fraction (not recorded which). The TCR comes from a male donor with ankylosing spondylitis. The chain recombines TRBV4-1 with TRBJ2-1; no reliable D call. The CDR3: CASSQDFPKGTYNEQFF. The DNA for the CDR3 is TGCGCCAGCAGCCAAGATTTTCCCAAAGGGACCTACAATGAGCAGTTCTTC.